The sequence of this TCR beta chain was determined in a study of cytomegalovirus exposure and HLA in healthy donors. The study ran its PCR with 60 Vbeta and 13 Jbeta primers. Sequenced by immunoSEQ multiplex PCR; TCRdb stores in-frame clones only, minus some. The sample consists of around 94,000 clones, roughly three quarters of them appearing once. Study findings and constraints: Later on, analysis showed that most CMV-associated TCR beta chains appeared to be HLA-restricted. TRBV6-2, TRBV6-3 and other indistinguishable V segments were excluded.

Donors sampled were nominally healthy, though unrecorded immune exposures were likely. Remarks on this clone: Its antigen remains unknown. Germline and junction disagree at one end, which may indicate a read error.

Germline V gene data show CDR1 as SSHAT and CDR2 as FNYEAQ (reference sequence). CDR3 length: 15 amino acids. V is TRBV7-7 and J is TRBJ2-7, with TRBD2 matching over 8 bases. This clonotype originated in a woman aged 60-75 years in good health and CMV-seropositive. The sequencing input was PBMCs. The CDR3 loop is CASSRDSGTSSEQYF. The CDR3 region has the DNA TGTGCTAGCAGCCGCGATTCCGGGACTAGTAGCGAGCAGTACTTC.